This TCR beta chain stems from a study of T cell responses to AZD1222 COVID-19 vaccine. Study-wide findings and caveats: Spike-specific TCR breadth and depth went up after people got two AZD1222 doses. The donor cohort was predominantly white British with a female majority, and clonal diversity may have been underestimated. Targeting of unmutated variant regions was reportedly seen in nearly half of spike-specific TCRs.

Only in-frame clones appear in the TCRdb table, and some are missing; sequencing was by immunoSEQ multiplex PCR. The sample contains about 130,000 clones, about 93% of which appear only once. Trimming removed 0 bases at V and 5 bases at J, with 14 bases between. The V gene's germline CDR1 is MDHEN and CDR2 SYDVKM. The CDR3 has 16 residues. About this clone: Its antigen is undetermined.

This chain joins TRBV28 and TRBJ2-1; the D gene is possibly TRBD1 (6 bases). The clonotype originates from an adult who received the AZD1222 COVID-19 vaccine. This material consisted of peripheral blood, taken 28 days after the second AZD1222 dose. The CDR3 coding sequence is TGTGCCAGCAGTTTATGGGTCGGGGACATAAACAATGAGCAGTTCTTC. Protein: CASSLWVGDINNEQFF.